Listed here are 19 T cell receptor beta chains from one sample, sequenced in a study of PD-1 blockade in classical Hodgkin lymphoma. The repertoire was sequenced with immunoSEQ multiplex PCR; TCRdb's copy has only in-frame clones and lacks some. Of 20,000 to 25,000 clones in the sample, over 90% were seen once. Documented time point: newly diagnosed, previously untreated cHL patient sample. Using magnetic negative selection, the CD4+ T cells were separated out of thawed PBMCs. The source material was CD4+ T cells from blood. The receptor set was obtained from a human donor with classical Hodgkin lymphoma.

V usage is TRBV6-6 and J usage is TRBJ2-7; 8 bases match TRBD1. V was pared by 6 bases and J by 2 bases, with 6 bases of the junction left unmatched. Germline CDR1 MNHNY, CDR2 SVGAGI (reference sequence). The CDR3 covers 14 residues. CDR3 nucleotide sequence: TGTGCCAGCAGCCTTGGACAGGGCCCCTACGAGCAGTACTTC. Encoded protein: CASSLGQGPYEQYF.

This chain uses TRBV11-1 with TRBJ2-7; D could derive from TRBD1 or TRBD2 (5 bases each). This CDR3 is 14 amino acids long. Germline V gives CDR1 SGHAT, CDR2 FQDESV (reference sequence). Trimming stripped 5 bases from V and 5 bases from J, with 16 bases between. DNA for the CDR3: TGTGCCAGCAGCCCCCCGGGACGCACAAACGAGCAGTACTTC. This sequence encodes CASSPPGRTNEQYF.

On this clone: One junction end does not reproduce the germline sequence, and a read error may be involved. The chain couples TRBV7-7 to TRBJ2-5; the match to TRBD1 covers 7 bases. The CDR3 has 13 residues. Germline V gene data show CDR1 as SSHAT and CDR2 as FNYEAQ (reference sequence). As DNA, the CDR3 is TGTGCTAGCAGCTGGGACAGTCTAGGAGAGCAGTACTTC. The encoded protein is CASSWDSLGEQYF.

The chain has TRBV6-4 and TRBJ2-7; D gene unclear. The CDR3 is 16 residues long. Germline CDR1 MRHNA, CDR2 SNTAGT. V lost 0 bases and J 3 bases, leaving 15 bases between the germline ends. CDR3 protein: CASSDSTDLIIYEQYF. The CDR3, as DNA: TGTGCCAGCAGTGACTCGACGGACCTTATTATCTACGAGCAGTACTTC.

V is TRBV7-9 and J is TRBJ2-7, with 7 bases fitting TRBD1. After removal of 4 bases from V and 6 bases from J, the junction contained 6 bases not matched to a gene. Germline CDR1 SEHNR, CDR2 FQNEAQ (reference sequence). This CDR3 spans 13 amino acids. The CDR3: CASSWTGRGEQYF. CDR3 DNA sequence: TGTGCCAGCAGCTGGACAGGAAGAGGCGAGCAGTACTTC.

V usage is TRBV6-5 and J usage is TRBJ1-2; 9 bases are a match to TRBD1. Germline loops: CDR1 MNHEY, CDR2 SVGAGI. The V gene end was trimmed by 7 bases and the J gene end by 8 bases; junction bases not matched to a gene: 8. The CDR3 length is 13 residues. Written as DNA, the CDR3 is TGTGCCAGCATCCAAGCGGGGACAGGGGGCTACACCTTC. Amino acid sequence: CASIQAGTGGYTF.

This sequence joins TRBV7-2 and TRBJ2-2; either TRBD1 or TRBD2 may supply D (5 bases each). V was shortened by 9 bases and J by 0 bases, with 14 bases between the two germline ends. Looked up from germline, CDR1 is SGHTA and CDR2 is FQGNSA. The CDR3 is made up of 15 amino acids. This CDR3 is CASKRDRANTGELFF. CDR3 sequence (DNA): TGTGCCAGTAAAAGGGACCGCGCGAACACCGGGGAGCTGTTTTTT. Filled out from reference TRBV7-2 and TRBJ2-2, the complete variable domain reads GAGVSQSPSNKVTEKGKDVELRCDPISGHTALYWYRQSLGQGLEFLIYFQGNSAPDKSGLPSDRFSAERTGGSVSTLTIQRTQQEDSAVYLCASKRDRANTGELFFGEGSRLTVL.

The chain recombines TRBV5-1 with TRBJ2-3; 11 positions match TRBD2. Germline loops: CDR1 SGHRS, CDR2 YFSETQ. V lost 4 bases, J lost 3 bases, and 10 bases stayed unmatched. The CDR3 consists of 17 residues. This CDR3 is CASSRLLAGVGTDTQYF. CDR3 coding DNA: TGCGCCAGCAGCAGACTACTAGCGGGGGTGGGTACAGATACGCAGTATTTT.

The V call is TRBV7-9, the J call TRBJ2-6; tentative D call: TRBD1 (6 bases). The length of the CDR3 is 16 residues. V lost 5 bases and J lost 0, with 11 bases in between. CDR1 SEHNR and CDR2 FQNEAQ come from the germline V gene (reference sequence). CDR3 loop: CASSVTGTSGANVLTF. For the CDR3, the DNA is TGTGCCAGCAGCGTAACAGGGACCTCTGGGGCCAACGTCCTGACTTTC.

V is TRBV19 and J is TRBJ2-2; 9 bases fit TRBD1. Germline lookup yields CDR1 LNHDA and CDR2 SQIVND (reference sequence). The J segment lost 6 bases and the V segment lost 3 bases, leaving 11 bases of the junction unmatched. CDR3 length: 17 residues. The CDR3 DNA reads as TGTGCCAGTAGTATCTGGGGGACAGGGAGACCCCCCGGGGAGCTGTTTTTT. Amino acid sequence: CASSIWGTGRPPGELFF.

V is TRBV11-2 and J is TRBJ2-3, with D perhaps matching TRBD2 (6 bases). Trimming stripped 6 bases from V and 6 bases from J, with 16 bases between. The germline V gene encodes CDR1 SGHAT and CDR2 FQNNGV. This CDR3 is built from 14 residues. CDR3 nucleotide sequence: TGTGCCAGCAGACAGCTAGCGACCAGGGATACGCAGTATTTT. Amino acids: CASRQLATRDTQYF.

V gene TRBV29-1 combines with J gene TRBJ1-2; 8 positions match TRBD1. Germline V CDR1 and CDR2: SQVTM, ANQGSEA. This CDR3 has 13 residues. J was trimmed by 8 bases and V by 3 bases; bases with no gene match: 8. CDR3 amino acids: CSVDFGQGLGYTF. The CDR3 DNA sequence: TGCAGCGTTGACTTCGGACAGGGTTTGGGCTACACCTTC. Full variable domain (rest looked up from reference TRBV29-1 and TRBJ1-2): SAVISQKPSRDICQRGTSLTIQCQVDSQVTMMFWYRQQPGQSLTLIATANQGSEATYESGFVIDKFPISRPNLTFSTLTVSNMSPEDSSIYLCSVDFGQGLGYTFGSGTRLTVV.

The chain links TRBV9 to TRBJ1-4; D not resolved. The ends were cut back, 1 base at V and 0 bases at J, with 7 bases in the middle. Germline-derived CDR1 and CDR2 are SGDLS and YYNGEE. The CDR3 loop spans 15 amino acids. In DNA form, the CDR3 reads TGTGCCAGCAGCGTAAGCACCTCAACTAATGAAAAACTGTTTTTT. It specifies CASSVSTSTNEKLFF.

The chain links TRBV18 to TRBJ2-7, with 7 positions matching TRBD1. Germline V gives CDR1 KGHSH, CDR2 LQKENI. The V gene end was trimmed by 4 bases and the J gene end by 3 bases; junction bases not matched to a gene: 21. This CDR3 region has 19 residues. The CDR3 bases are TGTGCCAGCTCACAAGGTACCGGGACAGCGCGTCTCTTCTTCTACGAGCAGTACTTC. It yields the protein CASSQGTGTARLFFYEQYF.

This clone appeared a few times. The chain employs TRBV2 and TRBJ1-5; 10 bases align to TRBD1. Germline CDR1 is SNHLY and CDR2 is FYNNEI. After removal of 5 bases from V and 6 bases from J, the junction contained 4 bases not matched to a gene. The length of the CDR3 is 14 residues. CDR3 region: CASSRQGAGQPQHF. CDR3 DNA: TGTGCCAGCAGTCGACAGGGGGCGGGTCAGCCCCAGCATTTT.

The chain combines TRBV18 with TRBJ2-1, with 8 positions matching TRBD2. The CDR3 contains 13 residues. V dropped 6 bases and J dropped 8; count of bases not matched to a gene: 6. Germline V gene lookup returns CDR1 KGHSH and CDR2 LQKENI. The CDR3 DNA is TGTGCCAGCTCCCTCCTGACTAGCGATGAGCAGTTCTTC. This translates into CASSLLTSDEQFF.

This chain uses TRBV29-1 with TRBJ1-2; D unclear. Trimming left V 0 bases short and J 4 bases short, with 12 bases between. The V gene's germline CDR1 is SQVTM and CDR2 ANQGSEA. The CDR3 has 14 residues. The CDR3 coding sequence is TGCAGCGTTGAAGATCTTGACTTCGGCTATGGCTACACCTTC. This codes for CSVEDLDFGYGYTF.

The genes are TRBV28 and TRBJ1-1; a possible D gene is TRBD1 (5 bases). This CDR3 has 14 residues. V shed 4 bases and J shed 10 bases, with 19 bases lying between them. In germline, CDR1 is MDHEN, CDR2 SYDVKM. This CDR3 reads CASSSIPPLGAAFF. The CDR3 nucleotides read TGTGCCAGCAGTTCTATCCCGCCGCTTGGGGCAGCTTTCTTT.

The rearrangement joins TRBV4-1 to TRBJ2-2; no reliable D call. The CDR3 contains 13 residues. Between the trimmed V and J ends, which lost 4 bases and 6 bases, there was a span of 9 bases. CDR1 MGHRA and CDR2 YSYEKL come from the germline V gene. CDR3 protein: CASSPWPAGELFF. The CDR3, as DNA: TGCGCCAGCAGCCCCTGGCCAGCCGGGGAGCTGTTTTTT.